The 25 T cell receptor beta chains in this list originate from one sample, sequenced in a study of T cell responses to AZD1222 COVID-19 vaccine. The data were produced by immunoSEQ multiplex PCR, yet TCRdb's version contains in-frame clones alone and is incomplete. The sample contains about 150,000 clones, 88% of which appear only once. Material: peripheral blood, obtained on day 0 of AZD1222 vaccination. The source is an adult in good health.

CDR3 protein: CASSWAEGNYGYTF. The CDR3 bases are TGTGCCAGCAGTTGGGCAGAAGGAAACTATGGCTACACCTTC. The chain joins TRBV27 to TRBJ1-2; D uncertain. CDR1 is MNHEY and CDR2 is SMNVEV in the germline V gene (reference sequence). The CDR3 covers 14 residues. The germline V and J ends were trimmed by 4 bases and 2 bases, with 11 bases remaining between them.

The genes are TRBV11-2 and TRBJ2-5, with TRBD2 as a possible D gene (6 bases). The germline gives CDR1 SGHAT, CDR2 FQNNGV. Deletions cut 3 bases from V and 4 bases from J, with 18 bases between. The CDR3 loop spans 16 amino acids. In DNA, the CDR3 is TGTGCCAGCAGCTTGCCGGGACTGACGACGGGAGAGACCCAGTACTTC. Translated: CASSLPGLTTGETQYF.

This clone appeared a single time. This chain links TRBV28 with TRBJ1-5; the D gene is possibly TRBD1 (5 bases). The germline V gene has CDR1 MDHEN and CDR2 SYDVKM. This CDR3 comprises 16 residues. Trimming left V 5 bases short and J 2 bases short, with 16 bases between. The CDR3 bases are TGTGCCAGCAGTGTCGCTTCGGGGGTCGGCAATCAGCCCCAGCATTTT. It translates to CASSVASGVGNQPQHF.

The table lists this clone with a few counts. The chain uses TRBV14 and TRBJ1-1, with D possibly matching TRBD1 (6 bases). The CDR3 covers 18 residues. Trimming took 0 bases from V and 0 from J, leaving 17 bases between them. CDR1 and CDR2 from the germline V gene are SGHDN and FVKESK. Here the CDR3 DNA reads TGTGCCAGCAGCCAAGAGGTCGGCAGGGGAGCTGTGAACACTGAAGCTTTCTTT. Translation gives CASSQEVGRGAVNTEAFF.

The chain combines TRBV25-1 with TRBJ2-3; possible D gene TRBD2, 6 bases. V dropped 2 bases and J dropped 9 bases, with 15 bases sitting between them. The CDR3 has 14 residues. Germline assignment: CDR1 MGHDK and CDR2 SYGVNS. The CDR3 nucleotides read TGTGCCAGCAGTGAAAAAGGGGTTGGAGGGACGCAGTATTTT. It is translated as CASSEKGVGGTQYF. Full variable domain (missing parts from reference TRBV25-1 and TRBJ2-3): EADIYQTPRYLVIGTGKKITLECSQTMGHDKMYWYQQDPGMELHLIHYSYGVNSTEKGDLSSESTVSRIRTEHFPLTLESARPSHTSQYLCASSEKGVGGTQYFGPGTRLTVL.

J is TRBJ2-7 and V is TRBV28; 10 bases agree with TRBD1. This CDR3 is built from 16 residues. V trimming: 7 bases; J trimming: 2 bases; junction bases outside the gene matches: 11. Germline CDR1 reads MDHEN; CDR2 reads SYDVKM. For the CDR3, the DNA is TGTGCCAGCAAGCAGCCGTGGGACAGGGGCCCCTACGAGCAGTACTTC. This gives the protein CASKQPWDRGPYEQYF.

V and J are TRBV28 and TRBJ1-3; D is ambiguous. The CDR3 sequence is 14 residues long. Looked up from germline, CDR1 is MDHEN and CDR2 is SYDVKM. V lost 2 bases and J 0 bases, leaving 5 bases between the germline ends. As DNA, the CDR3 is TGTGCCAGCAGTTTAGGGCCCTCTGGAAACACCATATATTTT. It yields the protein CASSLGPSGNTIYF.

The rearrangement uses TRBV30 and TRBJ1-3, with 8 bases that match TRBD1. CDR1 and CDR2 from the germline V gene are GTSNPN and SVGIG (reference sequence). This CDR3 comprises 14 residues. V lost 8 bases, J lost 0 bases, and 6 bases stayed unmatched. The CDR3 nucleotides are TGTGCCCGACAGACAGGGGACTCTGGAAACACCATATATTTT. It translates to CARQTGDSGNTIYF.

The rearrangement joins TRBV5-1 to TRBJ2-7, with no clear D. The CDR3 contains 13 residues. V lost 4 bases and J 0 bases, leaving 8 bases between the germline ends. Germline assignment: CDR1 SGHRS and CDR2 YFSETQ. The CDR3 here is CASSVTTSYEQYF. In nucleotides, the CDR3 is TGCGCCAGCAGCGTGACCACCTCCTACGAGCAGTACTTC.

The rearrangement joins TRBV30 to TRBJ2-2; 12 positions agree with TRBD2. CDR3 length: 17 amino acids. The V gene end was trimmed by 5 bases and the J gene end by 4 bases; junction bases not matched to a gene: 11. Germline lookup yields CDR1 GTSNPN and CDR2 SVGIG (reference sequence). The chain's CDR3 is CAWDPRRTSGVTGELFF. Here the CDR3 DNA reads TGTGCCTGGGATCCCAGGAGGACTAGCGGGGTCACCGGGGAGCTGTTTTTT.

In its sample, this clone was seen a few times. CDR3 sequence (DNA): TGTGCCAGCACCCCTGCGGGAACTAGCTTGTTCTTC. This codes for CASTPAGTSLFF. The V and J genes are TRBV12-3 or TRBV12-4 and TRBJ2-1, with D perhaps matching TRBD2 (6 bases). V shed 7 bases and J shed 15 bases, with 19 bases lying between them. CDR3 length: 12 residues.

The chain combines TRBV30 with TRBJ1-1, with 7 bases fitting TRBD1. Trimming removed 3 bases from V and 0 bases from J; junction bases left unmatched: 7. This CDR3 has 15 amino acids. Germline V gives CDR1 GTSNPN, CDR2 SVGIG (reference sequence). The CDR3 sequence: CAWSATGTVNTEAFF. The CDR3 DNA is TGTGCCTGGAGCGCCACCGGGACAGTGAACACTGAAGCTTTCTTT.

The chain carries TRBV29-1 and TRBJ1-2; 8 bases are shared with TRBD1. In germline, CDR1 is SQVTM, CDR2 ANQGSEA. The CDR3 is 12 residues long. V shed 4 bases, J shed 2 bases, and the junction held 0 bases outside the gene matches. This CDR3 reads CSVGQGNYGYTF. The CDR3 DNA sequence: TGCAGCGTTGGACAGGGGAACTATGGCTACACCTTC.

This clone showed up just once. This chain uses TRBV20-1 with TRBJ1-2, with unresolved D. This CDR3 is 13 amino acids long. CDR1 and CDR2 (germline): DFQATT, SNEGSKA (reference sequence). V shed 3 bases and J shed 2 bases, with 10 bases lying between them. In nucleotides, the CDR3 is TGCAGTGCTAGTAGACAAGTAAACTATGGCTACACCTTC. Its protein product is CSASRQVNYGYTF.

The count of this clone is one. The chain uses TRBV14 and TRBJ1-1; D might be TRBD1 (5 bases). The V end was cut by 2 bases, the J end by 11 bases, with 24 bases between. This CDR3 has 16 residues. From germline, CDR1 is SGHDN and CDR2 FVKESK. The CDR3 is CASSQLGGSLERRAFF. CDR3 bases: TGTGCCAGCAGCCAATTGGGGGGATCTTTGGAGCGCAGGGCTTTCTTT.

The V and J genes are TRBV5-6 and TRBJ1-2, with 10 bases lining up with TRBD1. Germline V CDR1 and CDR2: SGHDT, YYEEEE. V shed 3 bases and J 12 bases; nucleotides not matched to a gene: 14. The CDR3 extends over 15 amino acids. The CDR3 DNA sequence: TGTGCCAGCAGCTCCTCGACAGGGGGCCACTACCGGGACACCTTC. Translating it yields CASSSSTGGHYRDTF. Full variable domain (missing parts from reference TRBV5-6 and TRBJ1-2): DAGVTQSPTHLIKTRGQQVTLRCSPKSGHDTVSWYQQALGQGPQFIFQYYEEEERQRGNFPDRFSGHQFPNYSSELNVNALLLGDSALYLCASSSSTGGHYRDTFGSGTRLTVV.

The chain has TRBV6-5 and TRBJ1-1; weak D call: TRBD1 (5 bases). The CDR3 runs to 13 residues. Trimming removed 7 bases at V and 8 bases at J, with 17 bases between. Germline V lookup: CDR1 MNHEY, CDR2 SVGAGI. The CDR3 nucleotides read TGTGCCAGCACCCCCCGGGACCGAGGGGAAGCTTTCTTT. It codes for CASTPRDRGEAFF.

The genes are TRBV12-5 and TRBJ2-3; TRBD1 is a possible D gene (6 bases). CDR1 is LGHNT, CDR2 FRNRAP, per germline. V was trimmed by 1 base and J by 8 bases, leaving 10 bases between them. This CDR3 spans 13 amino acids. The CDR3 bases are TGTGCTAGTGGTTTGGCCCAGGGGCCTACGCAGTATTTT. Amino acids: CASGLAQGPTQYF.

Worth noting for this clone: One junction end does not reproduce the germline sequence, and a read error may be involved. J is TRBJ2-1 and V is TRBV30, with 12 bases identical to TRBD2. The CDR3 is 15 residues long. Germline V lookup: CDR1 GTSNPN, CDR2 SVGIG (reference sequence). CDR3 sequence reads: CAGSVGTSGWNEQFF. The CDR3 nucleotides are TGTGCCGGGAGTGTTGGGACTAGCGGGTGGAATGAGCAGTTCTTC.

The chain is built from TRBV27 and TRBJ2-7, with 12 bases identical to TRBD2. The J segment lost 4 bases and the V segment lost 6 bases, leaving 1 base of the junction unmatched. This CDR3 region has 13 residues. Germline CDR1 is MNHEY and CDR2 is SMNVEV (reference sequence). The CDR3 DNA sequence: TGTGCCAGCAGCCTAGCGGGAGGGTACGAGCAGTACTTC. As protein: CASSLAGGYEQYF.

The sample holds a few counts of this clone. The J gene is TRBJ2-2, the V gene TRBV7-3, with D possibly matching TRBD1 (5 bases). CDR1 is SGHTA, CDR2 FQGTGA, per germline. This CDR3 spans 16 amino acids. V was trimmed by 5 bases and J by 1 base, leaving 14 bases between them. The CDR3 DNA is TGTGCCAGCAGCCTAAATTGGCAGGGGAACACCGGGGAGCTGTTTTTT. Its translation is CASSLNWQGNTGELFF.

This chain uses TRBV27 with TRBJ1-3; D remains unclear. The V end was cut by 5 bases, the J end by 0 bases, with 11 bases between. The CDR3 length is 15 residues. Per germline, CDR1 MNHEY and CDR2 SMNVEV (reference sequence). CDR3 sequence (DNA): TGTGCCAGCAGTCAGACGCCCGCCTCTGGAAACACCATATATTTT. It yields the protein CASSQTPASGNTIYF.

This clone was recorded once. This chain connects TRBV6-6 to TRBJ1-6, with TRBD1 as a possible D gene (6 bases). Trimming shortened V by 6 bases and J by 10 bases, and 19 bases separated the two germline ends. CDR3 size: 15 residues. Germline CDR1 is MNHNY and CDR2 is SVGAGI (reference sequence). The chain's CDR3 is CASSSGALWGSPLHF. CDR3 DNA: TGTGCCAGCAGCTCAGGGGCCCTCTGGGGGTCACCCCTCCACTTT.

The genes are TRBV4-1 and TRBJ2-6; 9 positions match TRBD1. CDR3 length: 18 amino acids. In germline, CDR1 is MGHRA, CDR2 YSYEKL. V shed 3 bases, J shed 2 bases, and the junction held 8 bases outside the gene matches. As DNA, the CDR3 is TGCGCCAGCAGCCACGGACAGGGGAGTAGTACTGGGGCCAACGTCCTGACTTTC. Encoded protein: CASSHGQGSSTGANVLTF.

The rearrangement uses TRBV7-2 and TRBJ1-3; D remains unclear. Trimming removed 5 bases from V and 7 bases from J, with 15 bases in between. The CDR3 is 14 residues long. Germline loops: CDR1 SGHTA, CDR2 FQGNSA. This CDR3 reads CASSVTPAVNTIYF. The CDR3 region has the DNA TGTGCCAGCAGCGTCACCCCCGCAGTGAACACCATATATTTT. The whole variable domain, remainder taken from reference TRBV7-2 and TRBJ1-3, is GAGVSQSPSNKVTEKGKDVELRCDPISGHTALYWYRQSLGQGLEFLIYFQGNSAPDKSGLPSDRFSAERTGGSVSTLTIQRTQQEDSAVYLCASSVTPAVNTIYFGEGSWLTVV.